The next 19 T cell receptor beta chains were all read from a single sample in a study of cytomegalovirus exposure and HLA in healthy donors. The study ran its PCR with 60 Vbeta and 13 Jbeta primers. Repertoires were generated with immunoSEQ multiplex PCR, while TCRdb's copy carries only in-frame clones and drops some. The sample includes some 48,000 clones. The sequencing input was PBMCs. The receptors originated from a male donor in good health and CMV-seropositive.

CDR3 sequence: CASSLEWGGYEQYF. The CDR3 DNA is TGTGCCAGCAGCTTAGAGTGGGGGGGCTACGAGCAGTACTTC. This chain connects TRBV7-9 to TRBJ2-7; TRBD2 matches 7 bases. CDR1 and CDR2 (germline): SEHNR, FQNEAQ (reference sequence). The CDR3 length is 14 residues. J gave up 3 bases and V 1 base, and 3 bases lay outside the gene matches.

J is TRBJ1-2 and V is TRBV5-5; possibly TRBD1 for D (6 bases). Trimming removed 3 bases from V and 4 bases from J, with 13 bases in between. CDR1 is SGHKS, CDR2 YYEKEE, per germline (reference sequence). CDR3 size: 14 residues. CDR3 nucleotide sequence: TGTGCCAGCAGCTGGGGGCGGCAGGGCTATGGCTACACCTTC. Encoded protein: CASSWGRQGYGYTF.

The rearrangement uses TRBV18 and TRBJ1-6; the match to TRBD1 covers 12 bases. V gave up 3 bases and J gave up 7 bases; unmatched junction bases: 4. CDR3 size: 16 residues. The germline V gene encodes CDR1 KGHSH and CDR2 LQKENI. The CDR3 nucleotides are TGTGCCAGCTCACCTCCGGGACAGGGGGCCAATTCACCCCTCCACTTT. Translated, it gives CASSPPGQGANSPLHF.

The chain links TRBV4-1 to TRBJ2-1, with D perhaps TRBD1 (5 bases). This CDR3 contains 13 residues. Trimming took off 1 base at V and 8 bases at J, with 9 bases between the two ends. In germline, CDR1 is MGHRA, CDR2 YSYEKL. The chain's CDR3 is CASSQGQGYEQFF. The CDR3 nucleotides are TGCGCCAGCAGCCAAGGGCAGGGCTATGAGCAGTTCTTC.

The chain combines TRBV7-3 with TRBJ2-1, with no clear D. The CDR3 is 15 residues long. With 5 bases removed from V and 4 bases from J, the gap between germline ends came to 15 bases. In germline, CDR1 is SGHTA, CDR2 FQGTGA. CDR3 bases: TGTGCCAGCAGCCCCCTCGAGAGGCCGTACAATGAGCAGTTCTTC. Translated: CASSPLERPYNEQFF.

This chain joins TRBV28 and TRBJ1-6; D perhaps matches TRBD1 (6 bases). This CDR3 contains 13 residues. Germline CDR1 and CDR2: MDHEN and SYDVKM. Trimming left V 6 bases short and J 7 bases short, with 10 bases between. CDR3 residues: CASSRDNNSPLHF. The CDR3 DNA reads TGTGCCAGCAGCCGGGACAACAATTCACCCCTCCACTTT.

The chain combines TRBV29-1 with TRBJ2-7, with TRBD1 matching over 8 bases. The CDR3 sequence is 13 residues long. Germline lookup yields CDR1 SQVTM and CDR2 ANQGSEA. J was trimmed by 5 bases and V by 7 bases; bases with no gene match: 10. Here the CDR3 DNA reads TGCAGCGCGCGCAGGGGGCTCCGGGACGAGCAGTACTTC. It encodes CSARRGLRDEQYF.

J is TRBJ1-1 and V is TRBV4-3; a weak D match, TRBD1 (5 bases). The CDR3 sequence is 16 residues long. From germline, CDR1 is LGHNA and CDR2 YSLEER. Trimming took 6 bases from V and 7 from J, leaving 24 bases between them. The CDR3 nucleotides read TGCGCCAGCAGTAGTACCCAACGCGGGGGACCAGATGAAGCTTTCTTT. Amino acid sequence: CASSSTQRGGPDEAFF.

V gene TRBV27 combines with J gene TRBJ2-2; TRBD1 agrees at 11 bases. Trimming took 8 bases from V and 4 from J; bases not matched to a gene: 3. The V gene's germline CDR1 is MNHEY and CDR2 SMNVEV (reference sequence). CDR3 length: 14 amino acids. CDR3 loop: CASRTGGSTGELFF. The CDR3, as DNA: TGTGCCAGCCGGACAGGGGGCAGCACCGGGGAGCTGTTTTTT.

The chain employs TRBV19 and TRBJ2-5; 13 bases line up with TRBD2. The ends lost 5 bases at V and 5 bases at J; junction bases unmatched: 2. The length of the CDR3 is 14 residues. Looked up from germline, CDR1 is LNHDA and CDR2 is SQIVND (reference sequence). The CDR3 loop reads CASSALAGGETQYF. In DNA, the CDR3 is TGTGCCAGTAGTGCACTAGCGGGGGGGGAGACCCAGTACTTC.

The chain combines TRBV5-4 with TRBJ2-5, with 9 bases identical to TRBD2. V dropped 2 bases and J dropped 6; count of bases not matched to a gene: 2. Germline CDR1 SGHNT, CDR2 YYREEE (reference sequence). This CDR3 is 13 amino acids long. CDR3 sequence: CASSFSGGQTQYF. For the CDR3, the DNA is TGTGCCAGCAGCTTTAGCGGGGGACAGACCCAGTACTTC.

The chain recombines TRBV5-1 with TRBJ1-1; TRBD1 aligns across 8 bases. The CDR3 is 15 amino acids. Trimming cost V 4 bases and J 1 base; bases outside gene matches: 6. Germline V CDR1 and CDR2: SGHRS, YFSETQ. CDR3 protein: CASSPDRARNTEAFF. CDR3 DNA sequence: TGCGCCAGCAGCCCGGACAGGGCAAGGAACACTGAAGCTTTCTTT.

The chain employs TRBV4-2 and TRBJ2-3, with a tentative D call TRBD2 (6 bases). The CDR3 runs to 16 residues. The germline gives CDR1 LGHNA, CDR2 YNFKEQ. Trimming stripped 5 bases from V and 2 bases from J, with 17 bases between. DNA of the CDR3: TGTGCCAGCAGCGGCCCCGGGACTGCAAACACAGATACGCAGTATTTT. Residues: CASSGPGTANTDTQYF.

The CDR3 DNA reads as TGCGCCAGCAGCCCCGACAGTGTAGATACGCAGTATTTT. It specifies CASSPDSVDTQYF. The chain couples TRBV5-1 to TRBJ2-3, with D possibly being TRBD1 (5 bases). Germline V lookup: CDR1 SGHRS, CDR2 YFSETQ. The CDR3 totals 13 residues. Trimming stripped 4 bases from V and 5 bases from J, with 11 bases between.

The gene calls are TRBV7-9 and TRBJ1-5; TRBD1 might be the D (5 bases). Trimming removed 3 bases from V and 5 bases from J, with 8 bases in between. The CDR3 totals 13 residues. Looked up from germline, CDR1 is SEHNR and CDR2 is FQNEAQ (reference sequence). The CDR3 DNA reads TGTGCCAGCAGCTTGGGCAGGGATCAGCCCCAGCATTTT. It encodes CASSLGRDQPQHF.

The CDR3 bases are TGTGCCAGCAGCGCACAGGGGAGCTCCTACAATGAGCAGTTCTTC. Amino acid sequence: CASSAQGSSYNEQFF. V is TRBV9 and J is TRBJ2-1; 7 nucleotides align to TRBD1. CDR1 and CDR2 (germline): SGDLS, YYNGEE. This CDR3 has 15 residues. Unmatched junction bases numbered 3, after V lost 3 bases and J lost 0 bases.

This chain connects TRBV7-9 to TRBJ2-1, with a tentative D call TRBD2 (5 bases). The CDR3 has 16 residues. V lost 0 bases to trimming and J lost 0 bases, with 9 bases between them. Looked up from germline, CDR1 is SEHNR and CDR2 is FQNEAQ (reference sequence). In DNA, the CDR3 is TGTGCCAGCAGCTTAGCGCCGGGGAGCTCCTACAATGAGCAGTTCTTC. The encoded protein is CASSLAPGSSYNEQFF.

The genes are TRBV9 and TRBJ1-5; D is unclear. Germline V gene sequence: CDR1 SGDLS, CDR2 YYNGEE. Trimming cost V 0 bases and J 5 bases, with 9 bases left between them. This CDR3 spans 14 amino acids. Here the CDR3 reads CASSVAAGDQPQHF. The CDR3, as DNA: TGTGCCAGCAGCGTAGCTGCCGGGGATCAGCCCCAGCATTTT.

Of note for this clone: Different DNA sequences within this sample yield the same CDR3. The chain combines TRBV7-8 with TRBJ1-1; 8 bases fit TRBD1. CDR1 and CDR2 from the germline V gene are SGHVS and FQNEAQ. J lost 5 bases, V lost 2 bases, and 7 bases had no gene match. The CDR3 spans 15 residues. Written as DNA, the CDR3 is TGTGCCAGCAGCTTATCTCGGACAGGGAAGACTGAAGCTTTCTTT. This sequence encodes CASSLSRTGKTEAFF.